This T cell receptor beta chain was captured in a study of T cell repertoires in cytomegalovirus infection. About the research overall: Public signatures in TCR beta pointed to CMV infection and matching HLA type.

The CDR3 runs to 16 residues. Per the germline V gene, CDR1 is PRHDT and CDR2 is FYEKMQ (reference sequence). Trimming shortened V by 3 bases and J by 6 bases, and 17 bases separated the two germline ends. This clonotype was observed a few times. Its antigen is unidentified. MiXCR was run by TCRdb on the reads, yielding one entry per CDR3 protein. Of 100,000 to 150,000 distinct CDR3 sequences in the sample, around 32% are singletons; the top ten hold about 53%. The chain carries TRBV13 and TRBJ1-4; a possible D gene is TRBD1 (5 bases). Here the sequenced sample was CD8+ T cells from cultured PBMCs, taken from culture after CMV antigen stimulation. The sequence was collected from a human donor in good health (CMV status not recorded). Some clones in this sample may be carry-over from other donors' samples. CDR3 sequence: CASSFGRATWDEKLFF. The CDR3 DNA reads as TGTGCCAGCAGCTTTGGCAGGGCCACTTGGGATGAAAAACTGTTTTTT.